This TCR beta chain was sequenced in a study of T cell responses to AZD1222 COVID-19 vaccine. Study conclusions and caveats: Only a handful of individuals given AZD1222 were seropositive at baseline. Scientists sampled the repertoires only once the peak T cell response had passed.

About this clone: Its antigen is as yet unknown.

Assay used: immunoSEQ multiplex PCR; TCRdb lists only in-frame clones, some missing. The sample includes approximately 150,000 clones, roughly 86% of them seen just once. This CDR3 is 15 amino acids long. V lost 3 bases and J lost 0, with 11 bases in between. Germline V lookup: CDR1 SGDLS, CDR2 YYNGEE. This sequence originates from an adult who received the AZD1222 COVID-19 vaccine. The chain joins TRBV9 to TRBJ2-3; no firm D call. The sample here was peripheral blood, taken 28 days after the second AZD1222 dose. The CDR3 sequence is CASSAHAGSTDTQYF. The CDR3, as DNA: TGTGCCAGCAGCGCCCATGCCGGGAGCACAGATACGCAGTATTTT.